A selection of T cell receptor beta chains follows, all from one sample in a study of blood T cell repertoires in COVID-19. Clones were sequenced by immunoSEQ multiplex PCR, and TCRdb holds only the in-frame ones, with some missing. The sample has 55,000 to 70,000 clones, around four fifths seen once. The source material was peripheral blood. The receptor source for this set is a woman of 80 years or more with acute or convalescent COVID-19. The CDR3 runs from the conserved cysteine through the conserved F or W. A D gene is named only where the DNA matches it firmly. A clone size is listed for some rows: how often the clone was seen (once, few, many), or a class if it is expanded.

clone_size	d_call	j_call	v_call	cdr3_aa	cdr3_nt
NA	TRBD1	TRBJ2-5	TRBV28	CASSFFTGGLETQYF	TGTGCCAGCAGTTTTTTTACAGGGGGCCTAGAGACCCAGTACTTC
NA	NA	TRBJ2-4	TRBV18	CASSPRQGGQNIQYF	TGTGCCAGCTCACCACGCCAGGGGGGACAAAACATTCAGTACTTC
once	NA	TRBJ1-6	TRBV4-3	CASSQDPGRDSPLHF	TGCGCCAGCAGCCAAGATCCCGGGAGGGATTCACCCCTCCACTTT
NA	NA	TRBJ2-7	TRBV20-1	CSAQDRFEQYF	TGCAGTGCCCAAGACAGGTTCGAGCAGTACTTC
few	TRBD1	TRBJ1-2	TRBV30	CAWSVSETGKSRYGYTF	TGTGCCTGGAGTGTGAGCGAGACAGGGAAGTCTCGCTATGGCTACACCTTC
NA	NA	TRBJ2-7	TRBV10-3	CAIAQGQTAYEQYF	TGTGCCATCGCCCAAGGACAGACAGCCTACGAGCAGTACTTC
NA	NA	TRBJ2-7	TRBV11-2	CASSLGGLIYEQYF	TGTGCCAGCAGCTTAGGCGGACTAATCTACGAGCAGTACTTC
NA	NA	TRBJ2-6	TRBV30	CAWSYPPGANVLTF	TGTGCCTGGAGTTATCCTCCTGGGGCCAACGTCCTGACTTTC
few	TRBD2	TRBJ2-3	TRBV5-5	CASSLQPRGSGGPTDTQYF	TGTGCCAGCAGCTTACAACCCCGGGGTAGCGGGGGACCCACGGATACGCAGTATTTT
NA	NA	TRBJ2-3	TRBV6-6	CASSPMMDTQYF	TGTGCCAGCAGCCCTATGATGGATACGCAGTATTTT
NA	TRBD1	TRBJ1-5	TRBV27	CASSLGTVNQPQHF	TGTGCCAGCAGTTTAGGGACAGTAAATCAGCCCCAGCATTTT
NA	TRBD1	TRBJ1-1	TRBV6-5	CASSYGRGAQAFF	TGTGCCAGCAGTTACGGCAGGGGGGCACAAGCTTTCTTT
NA	NA	TRBJ2-3	TRBV7-3	CASSFRGQAPTDTQYF	TGTGCCAGCAGCTTCCGGGGACAAGCACCCACAGATACGCAGTATTTT
NA	NA	TRBJ2-2	TRBV6-2/TRBV6-3	CASSYVRATGELFF	TGTGCCAGCAGTTATGTCAGGGCCACCGGGGAGCTGTTTTTT
NA	NA	TRBJ1-1	TRBV30	CAWSRGGSSEAFF	TGTGCCTGGAGTAGGGGGGGGTCTTCTGAAGCTTTCTTT
NA	NA	TRBJ2-5	TRBV19	CASSTWGTKETQYF	TGTGCCAGTAGTACCTGGGGCACGAAAGAGACCCAGTACTTC
NA	TRBD1	TRBJ1-3	TRBV7-2	CASSPTGGGNTIYF	TGTGCCAGCAGCCCCACAGGGGGTGGAAACACCATATATTTT
NA	NA	TRBJ1-6	TRBV12-3/TRBV12-4	CASLEQGISPLHF	TGTGCCAGCCTTGAGCAGGGCATTTCACCCCTCCACTTT
NA	NA	TRBJ2-4	TRBV2	CASSPQGLAKNIQYF	TGTGCCAGCAGCCCCCAGGGTCTAGCCAAAAACATTCAGTACTTC
NA	NA	TRBJ1-2	TRBV15	CATSRDGVQGNYGYTF	TGTGCCACCAGCAGAGATGGGGTTCAGGGAAACTATGGCTACACCTTC
NA	NA	TRBJ2-6	TRBV7-7	CASSLKTKCHKSGQRPDF	TGTGCCAGCAGCTTAAAGACTAAGTGCCACAAGTCGGGCCAACGTCCTGACTTC
NA	NA	TRBJ1-1	TRBV28	CASSLGLGAMAFF	TGTGCCAGCAGTTTAGGATTGGGGGCGATGGCTTTCTTT
NA	NA	TRBJ2-2	TRBV3-1/TRBV3-2	CASSLSTTGELFF	TGTGCCAGCAGCCTTTCGACTACCGGGGAGCTGTTTTTT
few	NA	TRBJ1-5	TRBV27	CASSLILEEPQHF	TGTGCCAGCAGTTTGATCCTCGAGGAGCCCCAGCATTTT
NA	TRBD2	TRBJ2-1	TRBV19	CASSSGTSGNDEQFF	TGTGCCAGTAGTTCCGGGACTAGCGGGAACGATGAGCAGTTCTTC
NA	NA	TRBJ1-3	TRBV6-6	CASSYETGAIYF	TGTGCCAGCAGTTACGAAACGGGGGCCATATATTTT
NA	TRBD1	TRBJ2-2	TRBV6-2/TRBV6-3	CASSSPRTGDTGELFF	TGTGCCAGCAGTTCCCCGAGGACAGGGGACACCGGGGAGCTGTTTTTT
NA	NA	TRBJ1-2	TRBV5-1	CASREGNTNYGYTF	TGCGCCAGCAGGGAGGGGAATACTAACTATGGCTACACCTTC
NA	TRBD2	TRBJ2-3	TRBV27	CASSRAGRVADTQYF	TGTGCCAGCAGTAGGGCGGGGAGGGTTGCAGATACGCAGTATTTT
NA	NA	TRBJ2-5	TRBV12-3/TRBV12-4	CASTPDQETQYF	TGTGCCAGCACCCCAGATCAAGAGACCCAGTACTTC
NA	TRBD1	TRBJ2-2	TRBV11-2	CASSLDPRDRPFGTGELFF	TGTGCCAGCAGCTTAGATCCCCGGGACAGGCCCTTTGGCACCGGGGAGCTGTTTTTT
NA	NA	TRBJ1-1	TRBV28	CATRLGSPMNTEAFF	TGTGCCACCCGACTAGGGTCACCCATGAACACTGAAGCTTTCTTT
NA	NA	TRBJ1-5	TRBV5-8	CASSPDRWGNQPQHF	TGTGCCAGCAGCCCGGACAGATGGGGCAATCAGCCCCAGCATTTT
large	NA	TRBJ2-1	TRBV9	CASSEPNGEPIDEQFF	TGTGCCAGCAGCGAGCCCAATGGGGAGCCAATAGATGAGCAGTTCTTC
NA	TRBD2	TRBJ2-1	TRBV5-1	CASSLMASGGASYNEQFF	TGCGCCAGCAGCTTGATGGCTAGCGGGGGGGCTTCCTACAATGAGCAGTTCTTC
NA	TRBD2	TRBJ2-1	TRBV4-1	CASSQEDGLAGVWGYNEQFF	TGCGCCAGCAGCCAAGAAGACGGACTAGCGGGAGTGTGGGGCTACAATGAGCAGTTCTTC
NA	NA	TRBJ1-5	TRBV2	CASSEVDRDIFLLGQPQHF	TGTGCCAGCAGTGAAGTTGATAGGGACATTTTCCTCCTCGGGCAGCCCCAGCATTTT
once	NA	TRBJ1-1	TRBV7-3	CASSLGRATEAFF	TGTGCCAGCAGCTTGGGCAGGGCGACTGAAGCTTTCTTT
NA	NA	TRBJ2-7	TRBV4-2	CASSQGGAISSYEQYF	TGTGCCAGCAGCCAGGGGGGAGCGATTAGCTCCTACGAGCAGTACTTC
NA	TRBD2	TRBJ2-1	TRBV30	CAWRGGTSRWRNEQFF	TGTGCCTGGAGAGGAGGGACTAGCCGGTGGAGGAATGAGCAGTTCTTC
NA	NA	TRBJ2-3	TRBV9	CASSFYDTDTQYF	TGTGCCAGCAGCTTCTACGACACAGATACGCAGTATTTT
NA	NA	TRBJ2-2	TRBV4-2	CASSQDLATGELFF	TGTGCCAGCAGCCAAGATCTAGCAACCGGGGAGCTGTTTTTT
NA	NA	TRBJ2-7	TRBV5-1	CASSLSRETGTYEQYF	TGCGCCAGCAGCTTGTCCAGAGAGACGGGGACCTACGAGCAGTACTTC
NA	NA	TRBJ1-4	TRBV6-5	CASRGQGSEKLFF	TGTGCCAGCAGGGGTCAGGGGAGTGAAAAACTGTTTTTT
NA	NA	TRBJ1-2	TRBV6-5	CASSSPSGWNYGYTF	TGTGCCAGCAGTTCTCCTTCGGGATGGAACTATGGCTACACCTTC